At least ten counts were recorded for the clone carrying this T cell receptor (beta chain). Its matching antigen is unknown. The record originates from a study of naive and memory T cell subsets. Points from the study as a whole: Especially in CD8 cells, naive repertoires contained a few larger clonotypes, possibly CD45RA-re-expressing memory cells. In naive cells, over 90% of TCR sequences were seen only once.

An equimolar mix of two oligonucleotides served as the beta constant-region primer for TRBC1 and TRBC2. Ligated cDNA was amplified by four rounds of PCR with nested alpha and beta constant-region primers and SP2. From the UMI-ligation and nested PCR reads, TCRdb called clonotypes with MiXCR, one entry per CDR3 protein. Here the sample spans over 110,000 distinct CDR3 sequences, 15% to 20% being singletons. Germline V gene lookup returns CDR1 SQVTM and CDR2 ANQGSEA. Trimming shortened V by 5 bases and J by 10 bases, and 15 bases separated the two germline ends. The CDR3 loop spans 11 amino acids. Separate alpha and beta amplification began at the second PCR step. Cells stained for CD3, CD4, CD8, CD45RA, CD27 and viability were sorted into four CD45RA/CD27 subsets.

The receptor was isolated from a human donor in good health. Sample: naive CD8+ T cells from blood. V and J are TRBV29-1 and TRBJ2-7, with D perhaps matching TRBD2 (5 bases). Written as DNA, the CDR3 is TGCAGCGTTATAAGCCCGGAGGACCAGTACTTC. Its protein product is CSVISPEDQYF.